The subject of this entry is one TCR beta chain. V lost 1 base and J 0 bases, leaving 9 bases between the germline ends. Germline lookup yields CDR1 SGHTA and CDR2 FQGNSA. The CDR3 spans 15 residues. The record originates from a study of blood T cell repertoires in COVID-19. Study-level background: T cells, B-cell-depleted T cells, or PBMCs supplied cDNA or gDNA.

Generated by immunoSEQ multiplex PCR, the TCRdb table keeps only in-frame clones and is missing some. This table has approximately 120,000 clones, around two thirds appearing once. The specimen was peripheral blood. The sequence was collected from a woman aged 70-85 years with acute or convalescent COVID-19. This chain connects TRBV7-2 to TRBJ2-5, with D perhaps TRBD2 (6 bases). CDR3 in amino acids: CASSLVAGYQETQYF. CDR3 in DNA: TGTGCCAGCAGCTTAGTTGCGGGATACCAAGAGACCCAGTACTTC.